The T cell receptor beta chain under discussion was sequenced for a study of tumor-infiltrating lymphocytes in primary liver carcinoma. Study-level information: Tumors were stage T1-T3 N0M0, about 4 to 10 cm across.

A primer in the constant region served to generate TCR beta cDNA from about 480 ng of total RNA. For TCR beta, libraries were produced by three nested multiplex PCR rounds using slightly modified ARM-PCR. The two initial PCR rounds, about 9 cycles each, used TRBV1-TRBV30 forward and C-beta reverse primers. TCRdb processed the multiplex PCR reads anew with MiXCR; each CDR3 protein has one entry. The table has under 200,000 distinct CDR3 sequences, approximately 80% seen once. CDR3 length: 13 amino acids. The germline CDR1 and CDR2 sequences are MNHEY and SVGEGT. Concerning this clonotype itself: The germline gene is not matched at one end of the junction; a read error may be the cause.

Co-extraction of both nucleic acids (RNA and DNA) used about 20-33 mg of unsorted bulk tissue. The sample taken for sequencing was tumor tissue from primary liver carcinoma. The chain joins TRBV6-2 or TRBV6-3 to TRBJ2-7, with D unresolved. The receptor's source is a man between 35 and 55 years old with primary liver carcinoma and hepatitis B virus infection. DNA for the CDR3: TGTGCTAGCAGTTACGAGGTACCCTATGAGAAGCACTTC. Amino acids: CASSYEVPYEKHF.